This T cell receptor (beta chain) was captured in a study of cytomegalovirus exposure and HLA in healthy donors. PCR was performed using 60 Vbeta and 13 Jbeta primers. Repertoires were generated with immunoSEQ multiplex PCR, while TCRdb's copy carries only in-frame clones and drops some. Counted here are about 190,000 clones, over 70% occurring once; the ten biggest clones make up 3% to 3.5%. Germline V gene lookup returns CDR1 SGHDT and CDR2 YYEEEE. V gave up 4 bases and J gave up 13 bases, with 16 bases separating them. This CDR3 region has 12 residues. This clone has more than one count but fewer than ten.

This TCR was sampled from a woman aged 25 to 39 in good health and CMV-seropositive. V gene TRBV5-6 combines with J gene TRBJ2-3, with D tentatively TRBD1 (5 bases). The sample comprised PBMCs. The CDR3, as DNA: TGTGCCAGCAGCATTAGGGGCACCGAGAAGTATTTT. Translated: CASSIRGTEKYF. The full variable domain, completed using reference TRBV5-6 and TRBJ2-3, is DAGVTQSPTHLIKTRGQQVTLRCSPKSGHDTVSWYQQALGQGPQFIFQYYEEEERQRGNFPDRFSGHQFPNYSSELNVNALLLGDSALYLCASSIRGTEKYFGPGTRLTVL.